The clone carrying this T cell receptor beta chain was observed a few times. Its antigen is not known. Treatment described: about 20 received Ad26.COV2.S at low or high dose, single or two shots; about 5 received placebo; per-sample allocation not given. At day 63 after the first vaccine or placebo injection, samples were drawn. This Boston cohort included adults aged 18-55 years. These data come from a study of Ad26.COV2.S vaccination and SARS-CoV-2 variants. For the study at large: Participants got Ad26.COV2.S intramuscularly, once or twice 56 days apart. Study-wide findings and caveats: Non-spike TCR breadth was similar in vaccine and placebo recipients. Measurements of TCR breadth and depth may have given underestimates of the total T cell responses.

V gave up 5 bases and J gave up 2 bases, with 12 bases separating them. The CDR3 covers 14 residues. Germline V CDR1 and CDR2: SEHNR, FQNEAQ (reference sequence). Produced via immunoSEQ multiplex PCR; TCRdb's table is partial and in-frame only. The sample shows around 340,000 clones, around nine tenths of them seen only once. The V and J genes are TRBV7-9 and TRBJ2-5; no reliable D call. The sequences come from peripheral blood, collected in a trial of Ad26.COV2.S vaccine versus placebo. The receptor comes from a person aged 18-60 years who received the Ad26.COV2.S COVID-19 vaccine or a placebo. The CDR3 nucleotides read TGTGCCAGCAGCCTAATGACCGGTCAAGAGACCCAGTACTTC. Translation: CASSLMTGQETQYF.